This note documents a single T cell receptor beta chain sequence. This specimen comes from a study of T cells expressing NK-cell markers. TCRdb re-analyzed the 5' RACE reads; it lists each CDR3 protein once, without DNA. The sample totals about 550,000 distinct CDR3 sequences. Germline lookup yields CDR1 SGHVS and CDR2 FQNEAQ. This CDR3 is 16 amino acids long. This rearrangement joins TRBV7-8 to TRBJ2-3; the TRBD2 assignment by TCRdb is unverifiable without DNA. The clonotype was recovered from a man aged 18 to 30 in good health. The sequenced sample consisted of blood T cells: a sorted CD56 or NKG2C T cell subset, CD4+ or CD8+ T cells, or bulk PBMC T cells (not recorded which). The CDR3 reads CASSLGTSGSQDTQYF.